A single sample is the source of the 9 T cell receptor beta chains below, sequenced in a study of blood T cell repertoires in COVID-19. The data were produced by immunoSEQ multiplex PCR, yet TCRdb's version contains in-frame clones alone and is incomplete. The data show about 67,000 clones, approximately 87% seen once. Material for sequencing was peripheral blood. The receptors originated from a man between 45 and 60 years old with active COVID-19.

The CDR3 DNA reads as TGTGCCAGCAGCTTTTGGGGGGGTGGGAATGAGCAGTTCTTC. Its protein is CASSFWGGGNEQFF. V and J are TRBV7-2 and TRBJ2-1, with 7 bases matching TRBD2. There are 14 residues in the CDR3. Unmatched junction bases numbered 6, after V lost 3 bases and J lost 7 bases. CDR1 and CDR2 from the germline V gene are SGHTA and FQGNSA.

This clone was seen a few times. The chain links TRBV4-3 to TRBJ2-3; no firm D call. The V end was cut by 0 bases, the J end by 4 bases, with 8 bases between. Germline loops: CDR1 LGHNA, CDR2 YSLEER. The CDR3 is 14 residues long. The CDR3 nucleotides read TGCGCCAGCAGCCAAGACCAAACAGCAGATACGCAGTATTTT. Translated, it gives CASSQDQTADTQYF.

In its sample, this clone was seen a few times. The CDR3 loop is CASSLGGSGRAGDTQYF. Written as DNA, the CDR3 is TGTGCCAGCAGCTTAGGCGGTAGCGGGAGGGCCGGAGATACGCAGTATTTT. The J gene is TRBJ2-3, the V gene TRBV7-9, with 11 bases that match TRBD2. CDR1 is SEHNR, CDR2 FQNEAQ, per germline (reference sequence). The J segment lost 5 bases and the V segment lost 1 base, leaving 8 bases of the junction unmatched. The CDR3 contains 17 residues.

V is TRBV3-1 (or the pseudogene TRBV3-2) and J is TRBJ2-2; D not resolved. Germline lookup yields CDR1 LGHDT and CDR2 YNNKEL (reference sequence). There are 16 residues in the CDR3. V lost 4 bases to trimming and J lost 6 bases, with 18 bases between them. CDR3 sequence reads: CASSPLGRSQPGELFF. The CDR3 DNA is TGTGCCAGCAGCCCCTTGGGCAGGTCCCAACCCGGGGAGCTGTTTTTT.

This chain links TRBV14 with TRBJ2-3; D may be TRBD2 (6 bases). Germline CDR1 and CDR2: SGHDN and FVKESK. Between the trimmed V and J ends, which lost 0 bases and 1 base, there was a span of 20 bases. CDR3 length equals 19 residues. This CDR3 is CASSQDSLWRGRGTDTQYF. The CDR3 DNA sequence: TGTGCCAGCAGCCAAGATAGTCTGTGGAGGGGCCGGGGCACAGATACGCAGTATTTT.

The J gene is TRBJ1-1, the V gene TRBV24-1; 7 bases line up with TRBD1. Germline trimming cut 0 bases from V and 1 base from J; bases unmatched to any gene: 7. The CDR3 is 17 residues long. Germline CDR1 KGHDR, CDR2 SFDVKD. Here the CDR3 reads CATSDLLRGQENTEAFF. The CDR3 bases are TGTGCCACCAGTGATTTGCTGAGGGGGCAAGAGAACACTGAAGCTTTCTTT.

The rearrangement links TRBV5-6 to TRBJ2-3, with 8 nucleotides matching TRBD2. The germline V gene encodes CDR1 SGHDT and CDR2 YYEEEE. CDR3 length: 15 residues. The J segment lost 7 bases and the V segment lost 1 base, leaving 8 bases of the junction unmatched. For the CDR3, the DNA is TGTGCCAGCAGCTTGTTACGGGGGGGCCTCAATACGCAGTATTTT. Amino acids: CASSLLRGGLNTQYF.

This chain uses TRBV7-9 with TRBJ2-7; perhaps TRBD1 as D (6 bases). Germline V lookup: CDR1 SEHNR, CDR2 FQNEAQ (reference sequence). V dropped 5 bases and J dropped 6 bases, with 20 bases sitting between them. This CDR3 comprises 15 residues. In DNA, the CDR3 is TGTGCCAGCAGCCCGTCTGGGGGCTTCGTCAGCGAGCAGTACTTC. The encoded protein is CASSPSGGFVSEQYF.

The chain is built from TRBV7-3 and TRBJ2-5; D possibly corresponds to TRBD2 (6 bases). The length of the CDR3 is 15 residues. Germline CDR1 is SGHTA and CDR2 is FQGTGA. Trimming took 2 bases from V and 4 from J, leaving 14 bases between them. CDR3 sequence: CASSLYGGSGETQYF. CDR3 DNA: TGTGCCAGCAGCTTATACGGGGGTTCCGGAGAGACCCAGTACTTC.